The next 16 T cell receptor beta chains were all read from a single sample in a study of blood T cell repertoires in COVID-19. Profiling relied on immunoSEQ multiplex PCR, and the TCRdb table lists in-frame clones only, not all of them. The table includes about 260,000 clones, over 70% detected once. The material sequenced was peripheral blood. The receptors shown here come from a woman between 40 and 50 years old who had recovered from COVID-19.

The CDR3, as DNA: TGTGCTAGTGGTTTGGATGTAGGGGTAGCCAAAAACATTCAGTACTTC. Protein product: CASGLDVGVAKNIQYF. The chain links TRBV12-5 to TRBJ2-4; D is possibly TRBD1 (5 bases). The CDR3 contains 16 residues. Per germline, CDR1 LGHNT and CDR2 FRNRAP. V lost 1 base, J lost 0 bases, and 10 bases lay in between.

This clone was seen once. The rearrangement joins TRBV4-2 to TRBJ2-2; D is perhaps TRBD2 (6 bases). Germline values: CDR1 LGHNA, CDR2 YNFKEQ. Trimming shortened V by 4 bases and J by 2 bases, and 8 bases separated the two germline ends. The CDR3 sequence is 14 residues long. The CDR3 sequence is CASSRLGNTGELFF. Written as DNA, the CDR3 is TGTGCCAGCAGCCGACTAGGAAACACCGGGGAGCTGTTTTTT.

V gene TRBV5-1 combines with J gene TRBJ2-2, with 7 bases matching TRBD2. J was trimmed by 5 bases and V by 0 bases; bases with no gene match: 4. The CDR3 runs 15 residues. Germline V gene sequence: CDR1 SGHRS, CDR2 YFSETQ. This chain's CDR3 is CASSLAMGGTGELFF. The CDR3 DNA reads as TGCGCCAGCAGCTTGGCGATGGGAGGGACCGGGGAGCTGTTTTTT. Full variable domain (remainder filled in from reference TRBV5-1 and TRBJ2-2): KAGVTQTPRYLIKTRGQQVTLSCSPISGHRSVSWYQQTPGQGLQFLFEYFSETQRNKGNFPGRFSGRQFSNSRSEMNVSTLELGDSALYLCASSLAMGGTGELFFGEGSRLTVL.

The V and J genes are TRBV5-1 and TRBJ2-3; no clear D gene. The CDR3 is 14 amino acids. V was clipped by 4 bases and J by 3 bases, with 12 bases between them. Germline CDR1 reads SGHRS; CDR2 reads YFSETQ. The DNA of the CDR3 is TGCGCCAGCAGCCCGTCGTCCGTAACAGATACGCAGTATTTT. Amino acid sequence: CASSPSSVTDTQYF.

The CDR3 protein is CATSRGQGGEQFF. In DNA form, the CDR3 reads TGTGCCACCAGCCGGGGACAGGGCGGTGAGCAGTTCTTC. The chain combines TRBV15 with TRBJ2-1, with TRBD1 matching 9 bases. CDR1 LNHNV and CDR2 YYDKDF come from the germline V gene (reference sequence). V gave up 5 bases and J gave up 9 bases; unmatched junction bases: 5. The CDR3 length is 13 residues. Looking up the rest from reference TRBV15 and TRBJ2-1 gives the full variable domain: DAMVIQNPRYQVTQFGKPVTLSCSQTLNHNVMYWYQQKSSQAPKLLFHYYDKDFNNEADTPDNFQSRRPNTSFCFLDIRSPGLGDTAMYLCATSRGQGGEQFFGPGTRLTVL.

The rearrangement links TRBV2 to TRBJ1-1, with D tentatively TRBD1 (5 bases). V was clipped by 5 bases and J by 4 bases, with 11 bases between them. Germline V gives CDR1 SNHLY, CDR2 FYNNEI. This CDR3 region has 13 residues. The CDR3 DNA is TGTGCCAGCAGTTATACAGGACCCACTGAAGCTTTCTTT. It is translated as CASSYTGPTEAFF. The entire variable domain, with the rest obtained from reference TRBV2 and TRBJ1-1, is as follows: EPEVTQTPSHQVTQMGQEVILRCVPISNHLYFYWYRQILGQKVEFLVSFYNNEISEKSEIFDDQFSVERPDGSNFTLKIRSTKLEDSAMYFCASSYTGPTEAFFGQGTRLTVV.

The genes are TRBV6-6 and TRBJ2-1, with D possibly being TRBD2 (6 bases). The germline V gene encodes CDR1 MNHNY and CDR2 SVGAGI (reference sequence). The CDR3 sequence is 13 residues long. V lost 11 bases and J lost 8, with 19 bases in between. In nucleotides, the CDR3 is TGTGCCGCCCGGGACTCCAACTCCCATGAGCAGTTCTTC. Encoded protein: CAARDSNSHEQFF.

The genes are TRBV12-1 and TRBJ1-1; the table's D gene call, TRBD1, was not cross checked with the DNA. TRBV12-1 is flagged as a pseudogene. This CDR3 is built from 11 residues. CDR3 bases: TGTGCCAGGTCAATGAACACTGAAGCTTTCTTT. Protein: CARSMNTEAFF.

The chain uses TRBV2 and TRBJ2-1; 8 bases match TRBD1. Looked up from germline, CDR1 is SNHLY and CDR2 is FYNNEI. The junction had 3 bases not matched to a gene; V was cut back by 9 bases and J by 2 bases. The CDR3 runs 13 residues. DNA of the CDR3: TGTGCCAGTACAGGGGGTCCCTACAATGAGCAGTTCTTC. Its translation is CASTGGPYNEQFF.

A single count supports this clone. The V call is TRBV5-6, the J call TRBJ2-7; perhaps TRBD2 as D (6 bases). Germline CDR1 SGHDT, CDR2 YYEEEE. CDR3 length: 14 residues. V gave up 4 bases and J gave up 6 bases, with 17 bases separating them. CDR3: CASSLGGWIFEQYF. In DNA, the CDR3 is TGTGCCAGCAGCCTAGGAGGGTGGATATTCGAGCAGTACTTC.

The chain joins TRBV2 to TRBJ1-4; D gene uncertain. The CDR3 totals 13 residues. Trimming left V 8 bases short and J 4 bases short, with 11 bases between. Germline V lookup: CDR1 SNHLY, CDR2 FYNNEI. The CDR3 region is CASQVENNEKLFF. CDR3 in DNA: TGTGCCAGCCAGGTTGAGAATAATGAAAAACTGTTTTTT.

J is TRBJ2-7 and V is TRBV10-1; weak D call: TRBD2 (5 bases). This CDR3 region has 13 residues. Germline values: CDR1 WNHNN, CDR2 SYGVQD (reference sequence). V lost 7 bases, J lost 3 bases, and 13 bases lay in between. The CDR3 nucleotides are TGCGCCAGCAAAGGACCGGCGGGCTACGAGCAGTACTTC. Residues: CASKGPAGYEQYF.

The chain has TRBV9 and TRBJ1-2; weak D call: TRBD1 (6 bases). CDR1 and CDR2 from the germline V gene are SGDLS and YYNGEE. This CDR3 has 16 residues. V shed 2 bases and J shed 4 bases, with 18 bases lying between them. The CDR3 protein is CASSVGGAGPFYGYTF. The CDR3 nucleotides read TGTGCCAGCAGCGTCGGGGGGGCAGGTCCCTTCTATGGCTACACCTTC.

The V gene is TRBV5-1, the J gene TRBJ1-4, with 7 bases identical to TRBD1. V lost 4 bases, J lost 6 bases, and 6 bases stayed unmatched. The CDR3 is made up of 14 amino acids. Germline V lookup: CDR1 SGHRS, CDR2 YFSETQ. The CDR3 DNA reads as TGCGCCAGCAGCACTCGACAGGGCGATGAAAAACTGTTTTTT. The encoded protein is CASSTRQGDEKLFF.

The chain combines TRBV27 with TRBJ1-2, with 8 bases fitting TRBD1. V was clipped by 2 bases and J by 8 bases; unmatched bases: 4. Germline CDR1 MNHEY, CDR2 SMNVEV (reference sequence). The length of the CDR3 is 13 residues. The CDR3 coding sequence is TGTGCCAGCAGTTTACAGACAGGGGAAGGCTACACCTTC. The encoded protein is CASSLQTGEGYTF.

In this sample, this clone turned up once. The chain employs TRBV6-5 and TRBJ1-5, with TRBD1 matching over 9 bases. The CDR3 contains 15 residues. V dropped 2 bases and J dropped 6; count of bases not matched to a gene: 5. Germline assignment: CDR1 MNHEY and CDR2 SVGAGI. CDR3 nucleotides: TGTGCCAGCAGTTACACAGGGGGCCGGGGTCAGCCCCAGCATTTT. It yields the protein CASSYTGGRGQPQHF.